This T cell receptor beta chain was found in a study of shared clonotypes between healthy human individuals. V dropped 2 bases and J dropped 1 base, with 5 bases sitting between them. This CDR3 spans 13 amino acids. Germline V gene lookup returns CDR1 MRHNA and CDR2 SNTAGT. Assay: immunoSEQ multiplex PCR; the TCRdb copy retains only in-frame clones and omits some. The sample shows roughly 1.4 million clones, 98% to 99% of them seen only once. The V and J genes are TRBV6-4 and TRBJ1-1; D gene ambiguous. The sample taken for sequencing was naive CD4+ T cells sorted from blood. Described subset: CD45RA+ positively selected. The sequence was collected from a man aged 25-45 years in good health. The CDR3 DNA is TGTGCCAGCAGTGACGGGAGGAACACTGAAGCTTTCTTT. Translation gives CASSDGRNTEAFF.